This T cell receptor beta chain was obtained from a study of regulatory T cells in long-lasting Graves disease. Sample time point: newly diagnosed GD, antithyroid drugs for less than 3 months. PBMCs provided the RNA from which the TCR library was made. The study, taken as a whole, reports: Persistent patients shared more public clonotypes (about 2,600) than new patients (under 1,000). Under persistent disease, TRBV28, TRBJ1-2 and TRBJ2-5 were used preferentially.

As to this clonotype: Its matching antigen is unknown.

According to the study, TCR beta libraries were built with iRepertoire HTBI primers and CDR3-region Arm-PCR. Via MiXCR, TCRdb re-called the multiplex PCR reads, giving one row per CDR3 protein. Of some 340,000 distinct CDR3 sequences in the sample, about an eighth were seen once. CDR1 and CDR2 from the germline V gene are SEHNR and FQNEAQ (reference sequence). Trimming cost V 2 bases and J 5 bases, with 12 bases left between them. The CDR3 is 14 amino acids. These sequences were also reported in another study, on T cells in Graves' hyperthyroidism and ophthalmopathy. That study reports: Using the HTBI primer set, a first-round RT-PCR was run on the TCR CDR3.

J is TRBJ2-5 and V is TRBV7-9; D gene uncertain. The sequence was obtained from a woman aged 18-29 years with Graves disease. The sample here was peripheral blood mononuclear cells (PBMCs), taken at new diagnosis, from a patient treated with antithyroid drugs. The CDR3 here is CASSLLGNGETQYF. CDR3 coding DNA: TGTGCCAGCAGCTTATTGGGGAATGGGGAGACCCAGTACTTC.